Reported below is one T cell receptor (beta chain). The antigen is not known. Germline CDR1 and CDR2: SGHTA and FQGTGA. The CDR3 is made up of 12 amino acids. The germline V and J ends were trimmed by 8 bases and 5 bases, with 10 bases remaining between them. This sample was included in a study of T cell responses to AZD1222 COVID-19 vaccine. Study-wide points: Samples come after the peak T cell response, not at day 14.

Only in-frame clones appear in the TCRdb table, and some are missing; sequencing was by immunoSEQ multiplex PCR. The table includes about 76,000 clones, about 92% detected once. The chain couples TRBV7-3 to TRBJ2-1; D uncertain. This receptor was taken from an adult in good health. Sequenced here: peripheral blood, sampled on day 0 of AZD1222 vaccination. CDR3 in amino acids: CASQVRNNEQFF. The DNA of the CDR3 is TGTGCCAGCCAGGTAAGGAACAATGAGCAGTTCTTC. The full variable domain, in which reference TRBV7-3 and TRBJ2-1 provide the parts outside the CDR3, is GAGVSQTPSNKVTEKGKYVELRCDPISGHTALYWYRQSLGQGPEFLIYFQGTGAADDSGLPNDRFFAVRPEGSVSTLKIQRTERGDSAVYLCASQVRNNEQFFGPGTRLTVL.